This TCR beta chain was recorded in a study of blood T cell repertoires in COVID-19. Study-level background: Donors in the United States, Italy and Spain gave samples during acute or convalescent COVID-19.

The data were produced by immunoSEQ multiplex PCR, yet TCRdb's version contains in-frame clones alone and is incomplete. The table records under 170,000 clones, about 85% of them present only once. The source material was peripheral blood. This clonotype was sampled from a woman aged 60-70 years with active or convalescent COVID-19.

This CDR3 is CASSQQGAEAFF. In DNA form, the CDR3 reads TGTGCCAGCTCACAACAGGGGGCTGAAGCTTTCTTT. The rearrangement joins TRBV18 to TRBJ1-1, with 8 bases identical to TRBD1. The germline V gene has CDR1 KGHSH and CDR2 LQKENI. CDR3 size: 12 residues. Germline trimming cut 4 bases from V and 6 bases from J; bases unmatched to any gene: 1.